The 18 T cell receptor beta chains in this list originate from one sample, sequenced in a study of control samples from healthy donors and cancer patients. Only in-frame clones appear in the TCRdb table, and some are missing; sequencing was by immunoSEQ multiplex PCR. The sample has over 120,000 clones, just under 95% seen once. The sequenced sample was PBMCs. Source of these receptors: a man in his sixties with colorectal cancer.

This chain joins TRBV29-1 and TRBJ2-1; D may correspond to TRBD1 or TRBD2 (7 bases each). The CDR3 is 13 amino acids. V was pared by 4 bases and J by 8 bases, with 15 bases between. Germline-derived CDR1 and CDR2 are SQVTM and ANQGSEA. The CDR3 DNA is TGCAGCGTTGGCCAGGGGGGGAACTATGAGCAGTTCTTC. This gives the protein CSVGQGGNYEQFF.

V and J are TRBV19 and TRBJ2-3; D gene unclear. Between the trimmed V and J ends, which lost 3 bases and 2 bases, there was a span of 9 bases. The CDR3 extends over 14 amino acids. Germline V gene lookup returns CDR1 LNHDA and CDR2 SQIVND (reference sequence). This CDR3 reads CASSMSSSTDTQYF. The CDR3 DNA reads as TGTGCCAGTAGTATGAGTTCCTCCACAGATACGCAGTATTTT.

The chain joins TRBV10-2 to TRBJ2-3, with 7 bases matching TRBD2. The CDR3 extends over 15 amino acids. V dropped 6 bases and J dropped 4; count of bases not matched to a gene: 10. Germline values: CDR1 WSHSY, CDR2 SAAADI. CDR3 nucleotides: TGCGCCAGCAGCCGGGACTATCATGGTGCAGATACGCAGTATTTT. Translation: CASSRDYHGADTQYF.

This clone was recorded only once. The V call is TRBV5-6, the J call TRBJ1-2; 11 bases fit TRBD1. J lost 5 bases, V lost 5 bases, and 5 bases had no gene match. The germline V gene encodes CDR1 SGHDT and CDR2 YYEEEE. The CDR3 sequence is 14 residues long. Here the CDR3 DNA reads TGTGCCAGCAGTCGTGGACAGGGGGCTTATGGCTACACCTTC. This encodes CASSRGQGAYGYTF.

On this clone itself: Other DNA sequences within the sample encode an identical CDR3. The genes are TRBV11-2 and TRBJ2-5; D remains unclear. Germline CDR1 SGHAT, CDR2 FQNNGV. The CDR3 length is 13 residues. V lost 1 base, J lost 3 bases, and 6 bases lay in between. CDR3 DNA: TGTGCCAGCAGCTTAGGAGGAGAAGAGACCCAGTACTTC. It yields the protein CASSLGGEETQYF.

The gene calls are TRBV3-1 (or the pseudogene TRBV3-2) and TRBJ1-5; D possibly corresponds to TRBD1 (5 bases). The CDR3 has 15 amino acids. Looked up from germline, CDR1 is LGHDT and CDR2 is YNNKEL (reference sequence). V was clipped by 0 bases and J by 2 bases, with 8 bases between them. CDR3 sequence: CASSQEGRGNQPQHF. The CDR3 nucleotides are TGTGCCAGCAGCCAAGAGGGCAGGGGCAATCAGCCCCAGCATTTT.

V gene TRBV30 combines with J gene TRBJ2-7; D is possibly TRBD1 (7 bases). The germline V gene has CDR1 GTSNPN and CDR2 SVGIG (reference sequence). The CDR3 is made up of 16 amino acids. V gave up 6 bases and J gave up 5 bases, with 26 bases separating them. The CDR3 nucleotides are TGTGCCTGCACGCTGGAGGGACAGACCTTCTTGAACGAGCAGTACTTC. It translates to CACTLEGQTFLNEQYF.

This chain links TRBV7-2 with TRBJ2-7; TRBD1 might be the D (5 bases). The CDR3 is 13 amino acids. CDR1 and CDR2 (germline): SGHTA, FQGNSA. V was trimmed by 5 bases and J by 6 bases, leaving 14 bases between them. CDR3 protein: CASSPFTGSEQYF. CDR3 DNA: TGTGCCAGCAGCCCCTTTACAGGCTCCGAGCAGTACTTC.

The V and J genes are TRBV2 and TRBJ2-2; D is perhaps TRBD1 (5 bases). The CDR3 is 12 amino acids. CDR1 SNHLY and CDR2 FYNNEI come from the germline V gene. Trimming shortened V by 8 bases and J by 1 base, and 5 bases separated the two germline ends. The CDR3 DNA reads TGTGCCAGCGACAGGAACACCGGGGAGCTGTTTTTT. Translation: CASDRNTGELFF.

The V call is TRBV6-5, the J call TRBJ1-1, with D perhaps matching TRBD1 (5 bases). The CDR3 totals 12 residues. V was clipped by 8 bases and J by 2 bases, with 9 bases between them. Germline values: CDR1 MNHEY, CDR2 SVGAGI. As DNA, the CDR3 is TGTGCCAGCGGACGGACAAACACTGAAGCTTTCTTT. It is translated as CASGRTNTEAFF.

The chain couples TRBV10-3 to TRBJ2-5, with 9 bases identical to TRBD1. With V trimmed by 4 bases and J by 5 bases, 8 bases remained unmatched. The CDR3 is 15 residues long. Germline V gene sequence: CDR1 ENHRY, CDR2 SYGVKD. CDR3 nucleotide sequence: TGTGCCATCAGTGCCGGGACAGGGATGACGGAGACCCAGTACTTC. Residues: CAISAGTGMTETQYF.

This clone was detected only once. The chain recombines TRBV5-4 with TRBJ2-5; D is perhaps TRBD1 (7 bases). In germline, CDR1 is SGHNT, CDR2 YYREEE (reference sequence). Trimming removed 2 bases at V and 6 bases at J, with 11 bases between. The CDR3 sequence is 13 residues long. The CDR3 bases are TGTGCCAGCAGCTTACAGGGGAGGAAGACCCAGTACTTC. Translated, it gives CASSLQGRKTQYF.

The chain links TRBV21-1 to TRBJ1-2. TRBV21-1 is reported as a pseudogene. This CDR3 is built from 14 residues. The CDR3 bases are TGTGCCAGCAGCAAAGAGAAAAATAACTATGGCTACACCTTC. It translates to CASSKEKNNYGYTF.

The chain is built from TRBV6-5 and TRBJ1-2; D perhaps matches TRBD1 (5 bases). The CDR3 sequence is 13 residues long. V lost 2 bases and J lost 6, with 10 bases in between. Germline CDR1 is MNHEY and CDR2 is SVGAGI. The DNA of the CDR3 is TGTGCCAGCAGTTACGGGGCGGCAAATGGCTACACCTTC. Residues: CASSYGAANGYTF.

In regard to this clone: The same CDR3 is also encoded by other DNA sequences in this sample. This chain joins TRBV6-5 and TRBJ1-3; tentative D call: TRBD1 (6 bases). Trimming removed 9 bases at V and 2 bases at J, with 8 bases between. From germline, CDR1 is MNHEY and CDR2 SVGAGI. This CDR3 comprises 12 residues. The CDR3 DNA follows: TGTGCCAGTACAGGGCCTGGAAACACCATATATTTT. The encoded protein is CASTGPGNTIYF.

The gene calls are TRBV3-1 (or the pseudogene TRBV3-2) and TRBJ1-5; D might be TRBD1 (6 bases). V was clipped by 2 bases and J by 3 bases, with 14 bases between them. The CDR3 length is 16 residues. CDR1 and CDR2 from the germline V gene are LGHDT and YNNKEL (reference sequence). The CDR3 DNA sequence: TGTGCCAGCAGCCAACAGGGGAGAGGGGCCAATCAGCCCCAGCATTTT. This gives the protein CASSQQGRGANQPQHF.

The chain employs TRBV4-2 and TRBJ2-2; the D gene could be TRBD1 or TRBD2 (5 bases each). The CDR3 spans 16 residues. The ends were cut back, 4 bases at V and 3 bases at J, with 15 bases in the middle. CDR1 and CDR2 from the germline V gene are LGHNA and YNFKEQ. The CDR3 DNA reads TGTGCCAGCAGCCCGGGCGGGCAGGGAGACACCGGGGAGCTGTTTTTT. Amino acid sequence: CASSPGGQGDTGELFF.

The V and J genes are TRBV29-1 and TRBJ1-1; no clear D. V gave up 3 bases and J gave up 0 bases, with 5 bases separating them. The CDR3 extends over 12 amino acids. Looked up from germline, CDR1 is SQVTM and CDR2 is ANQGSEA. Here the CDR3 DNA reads TGCAGCGTTGACAGAATGAACACTGAAGCTTTCTTT. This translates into CSVDRMNTEAFF.